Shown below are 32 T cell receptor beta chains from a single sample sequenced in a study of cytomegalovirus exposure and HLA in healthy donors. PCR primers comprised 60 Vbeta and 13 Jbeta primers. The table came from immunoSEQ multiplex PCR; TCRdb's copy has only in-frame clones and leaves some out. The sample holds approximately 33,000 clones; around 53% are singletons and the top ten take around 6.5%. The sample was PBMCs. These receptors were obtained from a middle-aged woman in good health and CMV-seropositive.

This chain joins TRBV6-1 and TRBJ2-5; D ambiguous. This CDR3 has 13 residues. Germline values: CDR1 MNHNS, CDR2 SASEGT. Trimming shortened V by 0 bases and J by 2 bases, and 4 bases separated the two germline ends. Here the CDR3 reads CASSEALQETQYF. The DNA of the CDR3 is TGTGCCAGCAGTGAAGCATTACAAGAGACCCAGTACTTC.

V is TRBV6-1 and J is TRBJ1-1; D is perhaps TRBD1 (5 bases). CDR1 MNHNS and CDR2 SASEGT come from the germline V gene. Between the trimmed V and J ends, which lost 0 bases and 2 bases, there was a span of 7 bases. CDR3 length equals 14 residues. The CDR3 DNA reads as TGTGCCAGCAGTGAAGCGGGGGGAAACACTGAAGCTTTCTTT. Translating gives CASSEAGGNTEAFF.

The CDR3 region is CAWSAGNSPLHF. CDR3 in DNA: TGTGCCTGGAGCGCAGGGAATTCACCCCTCCACTTT. The genes are TRBV30 and TRBJ1-6; D possibly corresponds to TRBD1 (5 bases). V shed 3 bases and J shed 7 bases, with 7 bases lying between them. The germline gives CDR1 GTSNPN, CDR2 SVGIG (reference sequence). The CDR3 consists of 12 residues.

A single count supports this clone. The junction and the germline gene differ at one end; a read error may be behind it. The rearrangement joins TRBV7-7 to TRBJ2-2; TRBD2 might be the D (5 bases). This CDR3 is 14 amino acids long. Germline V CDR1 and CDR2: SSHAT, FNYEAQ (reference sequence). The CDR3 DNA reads TGTGCTAGCAGCTTAGAAAGGTTGTCCGGGGAGCTGCTTTTT. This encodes CASSLERLSGELLF.

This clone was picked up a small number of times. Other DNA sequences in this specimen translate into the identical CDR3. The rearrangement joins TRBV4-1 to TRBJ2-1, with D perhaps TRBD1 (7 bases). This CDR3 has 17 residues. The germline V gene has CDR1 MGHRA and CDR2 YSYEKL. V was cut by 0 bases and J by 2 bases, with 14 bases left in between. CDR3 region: CASSQDLEGATYNEQFF. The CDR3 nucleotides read TGCGCCAGCAGCCAAGATCTGGAGGGGGCGACCTACAATGAGCAGTTCTTC.

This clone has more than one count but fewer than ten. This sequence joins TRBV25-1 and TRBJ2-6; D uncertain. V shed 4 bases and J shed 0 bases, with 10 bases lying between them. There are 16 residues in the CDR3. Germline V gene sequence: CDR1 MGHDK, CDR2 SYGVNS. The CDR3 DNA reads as TGTGCCAGCAGTGCACATCCCCTCTCTGGGGCCAACGTCCTGACTTTC. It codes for CASSAHPLSGANVLTF.

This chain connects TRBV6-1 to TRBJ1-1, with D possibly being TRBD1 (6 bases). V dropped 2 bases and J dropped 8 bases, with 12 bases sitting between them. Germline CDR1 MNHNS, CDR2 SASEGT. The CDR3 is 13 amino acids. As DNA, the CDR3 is TGTGCCAGCAGTGAATCGACAGGAAGGGAAGCTTTCTTT. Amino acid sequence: CASSESTGREAFF.

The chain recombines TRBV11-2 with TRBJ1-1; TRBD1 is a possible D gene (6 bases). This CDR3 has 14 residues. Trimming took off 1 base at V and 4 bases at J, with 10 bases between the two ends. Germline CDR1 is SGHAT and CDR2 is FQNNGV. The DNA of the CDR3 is TGTGCCAGCAGCTTAGTAGGGGGGGGCACTGAAGCTTTCTTT. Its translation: CASSLVGGGTEAFF.

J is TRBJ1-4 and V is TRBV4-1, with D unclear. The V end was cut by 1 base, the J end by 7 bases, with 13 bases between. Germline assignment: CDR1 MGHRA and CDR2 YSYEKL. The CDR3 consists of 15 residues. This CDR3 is CASSQGGREIEKLFF. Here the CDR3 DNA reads TGCGCCAGCAGCCAAGGTGGCCGGGAGATTGAAAAACTGTTTTTT.

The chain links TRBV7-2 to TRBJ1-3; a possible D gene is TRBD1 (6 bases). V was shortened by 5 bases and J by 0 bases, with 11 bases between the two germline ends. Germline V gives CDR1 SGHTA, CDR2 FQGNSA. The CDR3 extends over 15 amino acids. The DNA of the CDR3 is TGTGCCAGCAGCCAGGGGACCGTCTCTGGAAACACCATATATTTT. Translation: CASSQGTVSGNTIYF.

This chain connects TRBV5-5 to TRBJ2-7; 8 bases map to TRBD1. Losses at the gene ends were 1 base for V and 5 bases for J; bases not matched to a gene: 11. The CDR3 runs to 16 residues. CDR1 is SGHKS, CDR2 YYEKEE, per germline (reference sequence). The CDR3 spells CASSLMVRDRGHEQYF. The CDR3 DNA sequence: TGTGCCAGCAGCTTGATGGTCCGAGACAGGGGCCACGAGCAGTACTTC.

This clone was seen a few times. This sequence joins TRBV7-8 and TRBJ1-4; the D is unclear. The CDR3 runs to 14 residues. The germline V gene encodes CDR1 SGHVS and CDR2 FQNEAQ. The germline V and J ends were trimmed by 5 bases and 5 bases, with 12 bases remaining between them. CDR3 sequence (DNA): TGTGCCAGCAGCCTAACCCGGGGAAATGAAAAACTGTTTTTT. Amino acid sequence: CASSLTRGNEKLFF.

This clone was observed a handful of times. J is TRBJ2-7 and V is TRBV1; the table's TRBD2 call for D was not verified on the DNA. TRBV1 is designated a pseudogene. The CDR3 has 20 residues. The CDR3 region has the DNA TGCACCAGCAGCCAAGATCGACTAGCGACGGTACCACTTAGCTCCTACGAGCAGTACTTC. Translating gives CTSSQDRLATVPLSSYEQYF.

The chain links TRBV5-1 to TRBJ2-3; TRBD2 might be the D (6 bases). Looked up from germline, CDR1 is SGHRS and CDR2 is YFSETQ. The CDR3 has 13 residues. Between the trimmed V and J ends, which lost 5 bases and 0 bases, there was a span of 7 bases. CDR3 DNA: TGCGCCAGCAGGGAGGGCAGCACAGATACGCAGTATTTT. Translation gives CASREGSTDTQYF.

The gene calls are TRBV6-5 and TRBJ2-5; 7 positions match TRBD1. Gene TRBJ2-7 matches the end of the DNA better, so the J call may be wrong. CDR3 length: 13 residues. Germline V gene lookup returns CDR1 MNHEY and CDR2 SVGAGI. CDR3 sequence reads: CASSYEGAHEQYF. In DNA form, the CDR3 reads TGTGCCAGCAGTTATGAGGGGGCACACGAGCAGTACTTC.

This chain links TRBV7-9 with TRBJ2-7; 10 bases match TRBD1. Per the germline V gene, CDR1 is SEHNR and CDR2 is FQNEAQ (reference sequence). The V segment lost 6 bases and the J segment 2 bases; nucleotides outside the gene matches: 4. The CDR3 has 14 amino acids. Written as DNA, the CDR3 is TGTGCCAGCAGTCGACAGGGGGCTACCTACGAGCAGTACTTC. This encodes CASSRQGATYEQYF.

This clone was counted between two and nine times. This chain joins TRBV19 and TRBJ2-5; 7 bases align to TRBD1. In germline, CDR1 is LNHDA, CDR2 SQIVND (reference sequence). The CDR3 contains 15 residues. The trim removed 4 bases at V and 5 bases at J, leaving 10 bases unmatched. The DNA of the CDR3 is TGTGCCAGTAGTAACCTAGGGACAGCCAAGGAGACCCAGTACTTC. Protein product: CASSNLGTAKETQYF.

CDR3 DNA: TGTGCCAGTAGGTGGACAGGGGGCCCTGAAGCTTTCTTT. Translated, it gives CASRWTGGPEAFF. The chain employs TRBV19 and TRBJ1-1; 11 bases map to TRBD1. Germline lookup yields CDR1 LNHDA and CDR2 SQIVND (reference sequence). V lost 6 bases to trimming and J lost 6 bases; unmatched junction nucleotides: 3. The CDR3 contains 13 residues.

This CDR3 reads CASSLAYLAGGQPAGELFF. CDR3 DNA sequence: TGTGCCAGCAGCTTAGCCTACCTAGCGGGGGGGCAGCCCGCCGGGGAGCTGTTTTTT. The genes are TRBV11-3 and TRBJ2-2, with TRBD2 identical over 12 bases. The CDR3 has 19 amino acids. V lost 1 base, J lost 6 bases, and 12 bases stayed unmatched. Germline CDR1 SGHNT, CDR2 YENEEA.

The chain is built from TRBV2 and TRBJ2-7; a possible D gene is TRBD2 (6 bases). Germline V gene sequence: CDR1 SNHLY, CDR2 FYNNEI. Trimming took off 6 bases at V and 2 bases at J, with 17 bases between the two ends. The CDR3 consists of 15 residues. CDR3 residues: CASRRSSSGAYEQYF. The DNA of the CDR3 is TGTGCCAGCAGACGCAGTAGTAGCGGTGCCTACGAGCAGTACTTC.

The CDR3 DNA sequence: TGTGCCAGCAGTTCGCTGACAGGGGCACCATCTACAGATACGCAGTATTTT. The encoded protein is CASSSLTGAPSTDTQYF. The chain links TRBV28 to TRBJ2-3; 8 bases agree with TRBD1. Germline CDR1 reads MDHEN; CDR2 reads SYDVKM. V gave up 4 bases and J gave up 3 bases; unmatched junction bases: 12. This CDR3 region has 17 residues.

Here the CDR3 reads CASRPGQGYHGSYNEQFF. For the CDR3, the DNA is TGTGCCAGCAGACCTGGACAGGGGTATCACGGGTCATACAATGAGCAGTTCTTC. V usage is TRBV5-6 and J usage is TRBJ2-1, with TRBD1 identical over 9 bases. Losses at the gene ends were 5 bases for V and 4 bases for J; bases not matched to a gene: 16. Germline assignment: CDR1 SGHDT and CDR2 YYEEEE. The CDR3 extends over 18 amino acids.

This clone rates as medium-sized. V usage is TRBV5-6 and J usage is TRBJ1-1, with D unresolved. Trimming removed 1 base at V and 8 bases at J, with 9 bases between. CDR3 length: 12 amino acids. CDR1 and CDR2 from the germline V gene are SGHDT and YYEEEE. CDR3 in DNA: TGTGCCAGCAGCTTGATGGCAGTAGAAGCTTTCTTT. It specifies CASSLMAVEAFF.

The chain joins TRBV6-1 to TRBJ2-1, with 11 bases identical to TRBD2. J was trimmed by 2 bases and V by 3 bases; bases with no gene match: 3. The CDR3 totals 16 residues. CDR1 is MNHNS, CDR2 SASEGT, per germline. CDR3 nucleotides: TGTGCCAGCAGTGAGACTAGCGGGGCCCCCTACAATGAGCAGTTCTTC. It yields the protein CASSETSGAPYNEQFF.

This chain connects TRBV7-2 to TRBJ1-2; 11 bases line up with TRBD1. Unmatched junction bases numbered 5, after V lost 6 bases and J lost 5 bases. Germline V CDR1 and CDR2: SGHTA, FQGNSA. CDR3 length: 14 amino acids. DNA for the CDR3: TGTGCCAGCAGTGCCGGGACAGGGGGGTATGGCTACACCTTC. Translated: CASSAGTGGYGYTF.

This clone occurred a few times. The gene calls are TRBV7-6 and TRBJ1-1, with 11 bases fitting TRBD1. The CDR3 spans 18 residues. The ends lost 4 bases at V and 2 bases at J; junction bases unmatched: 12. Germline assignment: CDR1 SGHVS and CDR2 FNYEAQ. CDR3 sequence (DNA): TGTGCCAGCAGCTCTCGAGTCAAGGACAGGGGGCGCAACACTGAAGCTTTCTTT. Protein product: CASSSRVKDRGRNTEAFF.

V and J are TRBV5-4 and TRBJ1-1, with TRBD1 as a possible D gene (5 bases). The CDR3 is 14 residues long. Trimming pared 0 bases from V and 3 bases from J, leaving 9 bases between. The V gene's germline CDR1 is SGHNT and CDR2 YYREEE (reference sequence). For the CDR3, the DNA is TGTGCCAGCAGCTTGGTAGGGGAGGACACTGAAGCTTTCTTT. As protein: CASSLVGEDTEAFF. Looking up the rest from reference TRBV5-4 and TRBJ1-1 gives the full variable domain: ETGVTQSPTHLIKTRGQQVTLRCSSQSGHNTVSWYQQALGQGPQFIFQYYREEENGRGNFPPRFSGLQFPNYSSELNVNALELDDSALYLCASSLVGEDTEAFFGQGTRLTVV.

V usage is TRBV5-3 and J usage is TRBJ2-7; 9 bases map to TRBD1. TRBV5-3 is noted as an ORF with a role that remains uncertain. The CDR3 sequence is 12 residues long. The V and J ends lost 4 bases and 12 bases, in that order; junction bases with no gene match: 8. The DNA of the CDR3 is TGTGCCAGAAGCCCGACGACAGGGGGGGGGTACTTC. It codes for CARSPTTGGGYF.

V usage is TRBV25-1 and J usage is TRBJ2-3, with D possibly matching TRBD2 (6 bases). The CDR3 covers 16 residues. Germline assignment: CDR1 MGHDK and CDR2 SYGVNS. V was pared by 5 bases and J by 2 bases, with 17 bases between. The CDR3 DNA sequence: TGTGCCAGCAGTCACGGGACTTCCCGTACCACAGATACGCAGTATTTT. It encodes CASSHGTSRTTDTQYF. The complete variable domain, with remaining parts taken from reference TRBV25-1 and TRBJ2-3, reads EADIYQTPRYLVIGTGKKITLECSQTMGHDKMYWYQQDPGMELHLIHYSYGVNSTEKGDLSSESTVSRIRTEHFPLTLESARPSHTSQYLCASSHGTSRTTDTQYFGPGTRLTVL.

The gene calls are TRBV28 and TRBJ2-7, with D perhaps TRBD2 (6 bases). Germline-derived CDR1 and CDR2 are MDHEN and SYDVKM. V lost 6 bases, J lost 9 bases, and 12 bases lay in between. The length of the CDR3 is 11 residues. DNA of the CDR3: TGTGCCAGCAGAAACCCCGGGGGGCAGTACTTC. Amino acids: CASRNPGGQYF.

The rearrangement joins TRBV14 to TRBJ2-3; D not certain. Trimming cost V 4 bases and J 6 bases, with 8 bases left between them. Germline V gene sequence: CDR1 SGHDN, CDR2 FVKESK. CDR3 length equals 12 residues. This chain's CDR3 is CASSPSRDTQYF. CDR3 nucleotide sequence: TGTGCCAGCAGCCCGAGTCGGGATACGCAGTATTTT.

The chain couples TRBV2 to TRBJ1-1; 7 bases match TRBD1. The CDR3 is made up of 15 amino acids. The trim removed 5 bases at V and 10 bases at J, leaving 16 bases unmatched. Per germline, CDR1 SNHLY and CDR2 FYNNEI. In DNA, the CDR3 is TGTGCCAGCAGTCCCAACCGGGACAGCGAGCTTGGAGCTTTCTTT. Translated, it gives CASSPNRDSELGAFF.